This T cell receptor beta chain was sequenced in a study of Ad26.COV2.S vaccination and SARS-CoV-2 variants. Study as a whole: Each vaccinee took Ad26.COV2.S intramuscularly, once or twice 56 days apart. Study observations and caveats: Spike-specific responses of CD8+ and CD4+ T cells were reported to display substantial breadth after vaccination. Vaccine and placebo groups showed comparable non-spike TCR breadth. Assessments of TCR breadth and depth may have underestimated the total T cell responses.

Treatment of the sample: about 20 received Ad26.COV2.S at low or high dose, single or two shots; five or six received placebo; per-sample allocation not given. Collection of the samples took place on day 63 after the first injection of vaccine or placebo. Concerning this clone itself: Its antigen is currently unknown.

V shed 6 bases and J shed 2 bases, with 16 bases lying between them. In germline, CDR1 is LNHDA, CDR2 SQIVND (reference sequence). The CDR3 is 15 residues long. The repertoire was sequenced with immunoSEQ multiplex PCR; TCRdb's copy has only in-frame clones and lacks some. Of about 400,000 clones in the sample, around 92% are singletons; the top ten hold about 1.7%. Sequencing was performed on peripheral blood, taken in a trial of Ad26.COV2.S vaccine versus placebo. The rearrangement links TRBV19 to TRBJ1-1; D unclear. The clonotype originates from a person aged 18 to 59 who received the Ad26.COV2.S COVID-19 vaccine or a placebo. The CDR3 bases are TGTGCCAGTAGGGAACACGGATACTATAACACTGAAGCTTTCTTT. Translating it yields CASREHGYYNTEAFF. The variable domain in full, completed from reference TRBV19 and TRBJ1-1, reads DGGITQSPKYLFRKEGQNVTLSCEQNLNHDAMYWYRQDPGQGLRLIYYSQIVNDFQKGDIAEGYSVSREKKESFPLTVTSAQKNPTAFYLCASREHGYYNTEAFFGQGTRLTVV.